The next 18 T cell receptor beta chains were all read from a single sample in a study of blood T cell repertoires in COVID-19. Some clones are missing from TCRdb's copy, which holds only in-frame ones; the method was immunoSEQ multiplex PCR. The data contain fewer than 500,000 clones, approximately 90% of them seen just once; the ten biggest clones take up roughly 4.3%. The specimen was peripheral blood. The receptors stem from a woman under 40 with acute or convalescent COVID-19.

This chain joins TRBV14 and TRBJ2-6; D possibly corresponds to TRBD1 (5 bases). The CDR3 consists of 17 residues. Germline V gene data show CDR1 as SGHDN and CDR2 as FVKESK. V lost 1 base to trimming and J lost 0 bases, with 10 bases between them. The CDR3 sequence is CASSQGHTGSGANVLTF. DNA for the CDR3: TGTGCCAGCAGCCAAGGGCACACAGGCTCTGGGGCCAACGTCCTGACTTTC. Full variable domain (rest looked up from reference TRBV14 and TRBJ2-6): EAGVTQFPSHSVIEKGQTVTLRCDPISGHDNLYWYRRVMGKEIKFLLHFVKESKQDESGMPNNRFLAERTGGTYSTLKVQPAELEDSGVYFCASSQGHTGSGANVLTFGAGSRLTVL.

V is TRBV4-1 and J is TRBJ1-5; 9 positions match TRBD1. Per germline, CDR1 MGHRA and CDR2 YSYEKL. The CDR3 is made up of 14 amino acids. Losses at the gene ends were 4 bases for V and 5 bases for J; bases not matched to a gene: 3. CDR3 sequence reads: CASSPQGADQPQHF. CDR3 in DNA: TGCGCCAGCAGCCCACAGGGGGCAGATCAGCCCCAGCATTTT.

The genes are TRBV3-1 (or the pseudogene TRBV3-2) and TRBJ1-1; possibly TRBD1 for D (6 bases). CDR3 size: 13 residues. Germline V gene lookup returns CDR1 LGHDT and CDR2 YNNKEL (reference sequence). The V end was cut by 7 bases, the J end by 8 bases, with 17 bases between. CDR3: CASIAAGAGEAFF. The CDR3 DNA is TGTGCCAGCATAGCAGCGGGGGCCGGAGAAGCTTTCTTT.

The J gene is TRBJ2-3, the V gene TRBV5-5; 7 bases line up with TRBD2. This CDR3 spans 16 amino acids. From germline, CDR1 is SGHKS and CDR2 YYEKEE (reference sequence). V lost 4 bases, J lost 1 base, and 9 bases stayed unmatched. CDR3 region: CASSLLPAGGTDTQYF. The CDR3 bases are TGTGCCAGCAGCCTGCTCCCTGCGGGGGGCACAGATACGCAGTATTTT.

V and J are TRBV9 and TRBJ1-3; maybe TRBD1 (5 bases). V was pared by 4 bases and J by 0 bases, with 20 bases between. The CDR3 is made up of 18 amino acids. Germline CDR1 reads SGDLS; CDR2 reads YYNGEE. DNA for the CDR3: TGTGCCAGCAGCACGGGACTAGCAGGCCGACTCTCTGGAAACACCATATATTTT. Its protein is CASSTGLAGRLSGNTIYF.

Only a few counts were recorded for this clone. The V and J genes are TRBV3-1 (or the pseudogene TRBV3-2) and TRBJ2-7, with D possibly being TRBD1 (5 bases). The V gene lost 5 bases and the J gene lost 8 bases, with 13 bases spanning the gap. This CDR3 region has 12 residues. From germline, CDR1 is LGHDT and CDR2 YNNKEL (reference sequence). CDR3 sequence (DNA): TGTGCCAGCAGCTCGACAGAGCGAAAGCAGTACTTC. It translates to CASSSTERKQYF.

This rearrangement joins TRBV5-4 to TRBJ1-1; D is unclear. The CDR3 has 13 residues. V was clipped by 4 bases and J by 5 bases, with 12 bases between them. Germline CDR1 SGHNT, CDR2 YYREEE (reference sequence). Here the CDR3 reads CASSGGMWTEAFF. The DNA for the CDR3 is TGTGCCAGCAGCGGAGGGATGTGGACTGAAGCTTTCTTT.

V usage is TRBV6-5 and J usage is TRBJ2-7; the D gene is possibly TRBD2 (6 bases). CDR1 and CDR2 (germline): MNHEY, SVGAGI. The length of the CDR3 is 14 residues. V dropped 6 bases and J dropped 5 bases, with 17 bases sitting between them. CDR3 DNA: TGTGCCAGCAGCCAGACTAGTATTAGGGACGAGCAGTACTTC. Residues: CASSQTSIRDEQYF.

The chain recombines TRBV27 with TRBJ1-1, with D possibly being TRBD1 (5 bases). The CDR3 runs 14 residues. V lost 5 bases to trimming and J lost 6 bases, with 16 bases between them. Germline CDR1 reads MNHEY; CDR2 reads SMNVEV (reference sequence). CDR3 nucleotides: TGTGCCAGCAGTCGGGTAGGGGTAAAGGCTGAAGCTTTCTTT. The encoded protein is CASSRVGVKAEAFF.

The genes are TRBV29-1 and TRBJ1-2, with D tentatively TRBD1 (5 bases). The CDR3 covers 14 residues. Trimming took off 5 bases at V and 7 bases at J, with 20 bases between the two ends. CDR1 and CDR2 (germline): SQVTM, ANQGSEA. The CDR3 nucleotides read TGCAGCGTTTTGAGCGCGGGGGTCGGTACTGGCTACACCTTC. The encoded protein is CSVLSAGVGTGYTF.

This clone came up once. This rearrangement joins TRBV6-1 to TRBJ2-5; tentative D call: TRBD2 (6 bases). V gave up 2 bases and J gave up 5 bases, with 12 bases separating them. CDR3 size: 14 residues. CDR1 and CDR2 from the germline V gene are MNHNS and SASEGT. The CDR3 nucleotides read TGTGCCAGCAGTGAATCACTAGCTGGGGAGACCCAGTACTTC. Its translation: CASSESLAGETQYF.

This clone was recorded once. CDR3 in DNA: TGCGCCAGCAGTGAGTCCAGGGGCCTTGGCTACACCTTC. It yields the protein CASSESRGLGYTF. The chain couples TRBV10-2 to TRBJ1-2; D is possibly TRBD1 (6 bases). The germline V gene encodes CDR1 WSHSY and CDR2 SAAADI. The CDR3 is 13 amino acids. Deletions cut 0 bases from V and 7 bases from J, with 9 bases between.

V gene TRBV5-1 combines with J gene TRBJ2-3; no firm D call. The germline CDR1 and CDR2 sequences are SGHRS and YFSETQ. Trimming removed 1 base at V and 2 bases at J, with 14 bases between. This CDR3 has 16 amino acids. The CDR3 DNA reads TGCGCCAGCAGCTTGAGTAACAGCACGAACACAGATACGCAGTATTTT. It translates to CASSLSNSTNTDTQYF.

The CDR3 loop is CASGGLFSDTQYF. DNA of the CDR3: TGTGCCAGCGGGGGACTTTTCTCAGATACGCAGTATTTT. The V call is TRBV2, the J call TRBJ2-3; possibly TRBD2 for D (6 bases). The V end lost 8 bases, the J end lost 4 bases, and 13 bases lay between the germline ends. CDR3 length: 13 amino acids. Germline V lookup: CDR1 SNHLY, CDR2 FYNNEI.

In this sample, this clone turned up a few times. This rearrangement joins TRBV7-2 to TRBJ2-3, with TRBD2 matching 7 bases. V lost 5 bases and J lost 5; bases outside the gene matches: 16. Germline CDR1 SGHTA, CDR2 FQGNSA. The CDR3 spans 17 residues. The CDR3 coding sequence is TGTGCCAGCAGCCCGGTTGTGACTAGCTTCATGGGAGATACGCAGTATTTT. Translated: CASSPVVTSFMGDTQYF.

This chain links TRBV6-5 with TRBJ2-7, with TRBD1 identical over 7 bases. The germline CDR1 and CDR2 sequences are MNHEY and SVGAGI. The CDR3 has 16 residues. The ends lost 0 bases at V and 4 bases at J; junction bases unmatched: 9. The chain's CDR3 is CASSYSYRGGGYEQYF. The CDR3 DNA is TGTGCCAGCAGTTACTCTTACAGGGGTGGTGGGTACGAGCAGTACTTC.

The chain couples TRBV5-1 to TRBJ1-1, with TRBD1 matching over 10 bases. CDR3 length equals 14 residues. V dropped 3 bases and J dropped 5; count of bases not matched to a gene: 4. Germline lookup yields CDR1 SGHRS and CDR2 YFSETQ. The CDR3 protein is CASSWTGGETEAFF. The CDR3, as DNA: TGCGCCAGCAGCTGGACAGGGGGTGAGACTGAAGCTTTCTTT.

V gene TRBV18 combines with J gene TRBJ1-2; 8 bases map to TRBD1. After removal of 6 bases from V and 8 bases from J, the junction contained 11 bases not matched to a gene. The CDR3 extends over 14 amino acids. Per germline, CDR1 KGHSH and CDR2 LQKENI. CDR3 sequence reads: CASSRGQGEGGYTF. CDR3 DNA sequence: TGTGCCAGCTCCCGAGGACAGGGTGAGGGAGGCTACACCTTC.